This passage covers 22 T cell receptor beta chains from one sample sequenced in a study of T cells after yellow fever vaccination. TCRdb itself ran the 5' RACE reads through MiXCR, one entry per CDR3 protein. The top ten clones hold roughly a sixth of a sample with about 400,000 distinct CDR3 sequences, around a tenth of them seen once. This sample comprised PBMCs, obtained on the day of the first yellow fever vaccination. The receptors originated from a man aged 18 to 29 who received the YFV17D yellow fever vaccine.

This rearrangement joins TRBV12-3 or TRBV12-4 to TRBJ1-1; 7 nucleotides match TRBD1. The CDR3 is 13 residues long. With 3 bases clipped from V and 10 bases from J, the junction kept 8 bases outside the gene matches. This CDR3 reads CASSLVGGSAAFF. DNA for the CDR3: TGTGCCAGCAGTTTGGTAGGGGGCAGTGCAGCTTTCTTT.

This clonotype appeared a few times. The gene calls are TRBV6-2 or TRBV6-3 and TRBJ2-1, with TRBD1 as a possible D gene (5 bases). This CDR3 spans 14 amino acids. V was trimmed by 5 bases and J by 7 bases, leaving 15 bases between them. Germline V gene lookup returns CDR1 MNHEY and CDR2 SVGEGT. In DNA, the CDR3 is TGTGCCAGCAGTAGAATCTCAGGGCAGAATGAGCAGTTCTTC. Amino acids: CASSRISGQNEQFF.

This chain joins TRBV5-5 and TRBJ2-1; 7 bases fit TRBD2. Germline CDR1 SGHKS, CDR2 YYEKEE (reference sequence). The CDR3 runs to 15 residues. The ends lost 4 bases at V and 0 bases at J; junction bases unmatched: 4. CDR3 DNA sequence: TGTGCCAGCAGCCCCGGGGGGTACTCCTACAATGAGCAGTTCTTC. It yields the protein CASSPGGYSYNEQFF. Full variable domain (missing parts from reference TRBV5-5 and TRBJ2-1): DAGVTQSPTHLIKTRGQQVTLRCSPISGHKSVSWYQQVLGQGPQFIFQYYEKEERGRGNFPDRFSARQFPNYSSELNVNALLLGDSALYLCASSPGGYSYNEQFFGPGTRLTVL.

There are a few counts of this clonotype. CDR3 amino acids: CASSRRDRGEGYTF. CDR3 nucleotides: TGTGCCAGCAGCCGCCGGGACAGGGGAGAAGGCTACACCTTC. The chain carries TRBV7-9 and TRBJ1-2, with 10 bases aligning to TRBD1. The CDR3 has 14 amino acids. The ends lost 5 bases at V and 8 bases at J; junction bases unmatched: 8. Looked up from germline, CDR1 is SEHNR and CDR2 is FQNEAQ (reference sequence).

The chain has TRBV12-3 or TRBV12-4 and TRBJ2-1; 13 nucleotides align to TRBD2. The CDR3 is made up of 15 amino acids. J gave up 6 bases and V 9 bases, and 8 bases lay outside the gene matches. The CDR3 nucleotides are TGTGCCAGTAGCACACTAGCGGGGGGGCCCAATGAGCAGTTCTTC. It yields the protein CASSTLAGGPNEQFF.

This clonotype was detected a few times. The CDR3 sequence: CASSQDQGGRYEQYF. The CDR3 DNA sequence: TGCGCCAGCAGCCAAGATCAGGGGGGACGCTACGAGCAGTACTTC. The chain recombines TRBV4-1 with TRBJ2-7, with D perhaps matching TRBD1 (7 bases). Trimming left V 0 bases short and J 3 bases short, with 12 bases between. Germline V lookup: CDR1 MGHRA, CDR2 YSYEKL. The CDR3 has 15 amino acids.

This sequence joins TRBV11-2 and TRBJ2-3; 12 bases fit TRBD2. The ends lost 5 bases at V and 10 bases at J; junction bases unmatched: 13. This CDR3 is built from 16 residues. CDR1 and CDR2 from the germline V gene are SGHAT and FQNNGV. DNA for the CDR3: TGTGCCAGCAGCCCGCGGCTAGCGGGGGGGAGGGATGCGCAGTATTTT. Encoded protein: CASSPRLAGGRDAQYF.

This sequence joins TRBV20-1 and TRBJ2-3, with 11 nucleotides matching TRBD1. Looked up from germline, CDR1 is DFQATT and CDR2 is SNEGSKA (reference sequence). V was clipped by 1 base and J by 11 bases; unmatched bases: 8. This CDR3 is 14 amino acids long. This chain's CDR3 is CSARGDRGDYGQYF. CDR3 in DNA: TGCAGTGCTAGAGGGGACAGGGGGGATTACGGGCAGTATTTT.

The rearrangement joins TRBV3-1 to TRBJ2-7; 8 nucleotides match TRBD2. CDR3 size: 17 residues. The V and J ends lost 1 base and 0 bases, in that order; junction bases with no gene match: 8. Germline CDR1 is LGHDT and CDR2 is YNNKEL (reference sequence). The CDR3 coding sequence is TGTGCCAGCAGCCAAGCACCCGGGCGGGGGGTCTCCTACGAGCAGTACTTC. This gives the protein CASSQAPGRGVSYEQYF.

This clonotype was detected a few times. The chain combines TRBV30 with TRBJ1-1; D is undetermined. Between the trimmed V and J ends, which lost 3 bases and 0 bases, there was a span of 5 bases. This CDR3 spans 12 amino acids. Looked up from germline, CDR1 is GTSNPN and CDR2 is SVGIG (reference sequence). This chain's CDR3 is CAWSPLNTEAFF. CDR3 nucleotide sequence: TGTGCCTGGAGCCCGTTGAACACTGAAGCTTTCTTT.

The chain recombines TRBV11-2 with TRBJ1-4, with D perhaps TRBD1 (5 bases). Trimming removed 0 bases from V and 14 bases from J, with 13 bases in between. Looked up from germline, CDR1 is SGHAT and CDR2 is FQNNGV. The CDR3 runs to 13 residues. The CDR3 protein is CASSLDRYRQLFF. The CDR3 DNA reads as TGTGCCAGCAGCTTAGATCGGTACCGACAGCTGTTTTTT. Combining the CDR3 with reference TRBV11-2 and TRBJ1-4 gives the whole variable domain EAGVAQSPRYKIIEKRQSVAFWCNPISGHATLYWYQQILGQGPKLLIQFQNNGVVDDSQLPKDRFSAERLKGVDSTLKIQPAKLEDSAVYLCASSLDRYRQLFFGSGTQLSVL.

The chain carries TRBV4-1 and TRBJ1-1, with 10 bases aligning to TRBD1. Germline CDR1 MGHRA, CDR2 YSYEKL. With 0 bases clipped from V and 5 bases from J, the junction kept 3 bases outside the gene matches. The CDR3 is 15 residues long. This CDR3 reads CASSQDRTGGTEAFF. The CDR3 bases are TGCGCCAGCAGCCAAGACAGGACAGGGGGAACTGAAGCTTTCTTT.

This chain connects TRBV12-3 or TRBV12-4 to TRBJ2-5; 9 positions match TRBD2. This CDR3 has 14 amino acids. V was pared by 2 bases and J by 6 bases, with 4 bases of the junction left unmatched. CDR3 sequence reads: CASSLSGLAQTQYF. CDR3 nucleotides: TGTGCCAGCAGTTTATCGGGACTAGCCCAGACCCAGTACTTC.

The chain recombines TRBV7-9 with TRBJ2-1; 7 positions match TRBD2. V lost 5 bases and J lost 8; bases outside the gene matches: 3. The CDR3 extends over 12 amino acids. From germline, CDR1 is SEHNR and CDR2 FQNEAQ (reference sequence). This CDR3 is CASSTGRDEQFF. The CDR3 DNA reads as TGTGCCAGCAGCACTGGGAGGGATGAGCAGTTCTTC.

This clonotype was seen at least ten times. The chain links TRBV7-6 to TRBJ2-2, with D unresolved. V dropped 5 bases and J dropped 3 bases, with 4 bases sitting between them. Per the germline V gene, CDR1 is SGHVS and CDR2 is FNYEAQ. The CDR3 spans 12 residues. DNA for the CDR3: TGTGCCAGCAGCCCTTACACCGGGGAGCTGTTTTTT. It codes for CASSPYTGELFF.

As concerns this clonotype: The DNA is left out, because the CDR3 cannot be placed on it with certainty; the CDR3 is given as TCRdb lists it. V is TRBV20-1 and J is TRBJ2-1; TRBD2 is taken as the D call from the table, unchecked against the DNA. The germline V gene has CDR1 DFQATT and CDR2 SNEGSKA (reference sequence). The CDR3 adds up to 16 amino acids, both ends counted. The CDR3 protein is CSARDPRVAGGSVLFF.

Concerning this clonotype itself: Compared with germline, one end of the junction differs, possibly owing to a read error. The J gene is TRBJ1-4, the V gene TRBV29-1, with 9 bases fitting TRBD1. Germline loops: CDR1 SQVTM, CDR2 ANQGSEA. This CDR3 is built from 14 residues. The CDR3 nucleotides read TGCAGCGTCGAAGGGACAGGGACTAATGAAAAACTGTTTTTT. Translated: CSVEGTGTNEKLFF.

The V gene is TRBV20-1, the J gene TRBJ2-1; 10 positions match TRBD2. The germline V gene has CDR1 DFQATT and CDR2 SNEGSKA (reference sequence). Trimming at V came to 0 bases and at J to 6 bases, leaving 8 bases not matched to a gene. The CDR3 is 16 amino acids. CDR3 nucleotide sequence: TGCAGTGCTAGAGATATCACTAGCGGGGTCCGCAATGAGCAGTTCTTC. Translation: CSARDITSGVRNEQFF.

This clonotype was seen more than once but under ten times. V gene TRBV5-1 combines with J gene TRBJ1-1; no firm D call. This CDR3 comprises 11 residues. Germline CDR1 reads SGHRS; CDR2 reads YFSETQ. The V end was cut by 3 bases, the J end by 10 bases, with 10 bases between. CDR3 sequence (DNA): TGCGCCAGCAGCTATGGAGAAGGAGCTTTCTTT. Its translation: CASSYGEGAFF.

CDR3 amino acids: CASSQDPSGYYNEQFF. CDR3 sequence (DNA): TGCGCCAGCAGCCAAGATCCTAGCGGGTATTACAATGAGCAGTTCTTC. V is TRBV4-3 and J is TRBJ2-1; 8 bases fit TRBD2. CDR3 length: 16 amino acids. V dropped 0 bases and J dropped 4; count of bases not matched to a gene: 5. Per the germline V gene, CDR1 is LGHNA and CDR2 is YSLEER.

The chain recombines TRBV4-1 with TRBJ2-3; D is undetermined. Germline-derived CDR1 and CDR2 are MGHRA and YSYEKL. The ends were cut back, 0 bases at V and 0 bases at J, with 13 bases in the middle. The CDR3 has 17 residues. CDR3 sequence: CASSQERVTPSTDTQYF. The CDR3 region has the DNA TGCGCCAGCAGCCAAGAAAGGGTTACACCGAGCACAGATACGCAGTATTTT.

This chain uses TRBV15 with TRBJ1-2; D remains ambiguous. V was clipped by 0 bases and J by 0 bases, with 8 bases between them. The CDR3 consists of 15 residues. Germline assignment: CDR1 LNHNV and CDR2 YYDKDF (reference sequence). CDR3 bases: TGTGCCACCAGCAGAGATCGAGAGGCTAACTATGGCTACACCTTC. Its translation: CATSRDREANYGYTF. Based on the CDR3 plus reference TRBV15 and TRBJ1-2, the full variable domain is DAMVIQNPRYQVTQFGKPVTLSCSQTLNHNVMYWYQQKSSQAPKLLFHYYDKDFNNEADTPDNFQSRRPNTSFCFLDIRSPGLGDTAMYLCATSRDREANYGYTFGSGTRLTVV.